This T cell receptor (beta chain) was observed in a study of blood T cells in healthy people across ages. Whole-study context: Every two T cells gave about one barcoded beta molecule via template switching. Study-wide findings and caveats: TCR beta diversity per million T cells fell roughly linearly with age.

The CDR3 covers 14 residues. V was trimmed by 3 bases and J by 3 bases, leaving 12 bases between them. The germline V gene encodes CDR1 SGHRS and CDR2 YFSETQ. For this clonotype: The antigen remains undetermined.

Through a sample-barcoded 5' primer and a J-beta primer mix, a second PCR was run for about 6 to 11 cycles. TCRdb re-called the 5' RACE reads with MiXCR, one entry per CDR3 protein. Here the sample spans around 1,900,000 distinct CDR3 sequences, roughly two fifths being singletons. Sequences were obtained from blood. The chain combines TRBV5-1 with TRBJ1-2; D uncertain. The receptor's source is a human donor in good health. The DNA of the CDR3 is TGCGCCAGCAGCTCCGATGGGTGGGACTATGGCTACACCTTC. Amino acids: CASSSDGWDYGYTF.